These 5 T cell receptor beta chains were sequenced from one sample in a study of T-cell memory formation after mild COVID-19. TCRdb redid the calling of the 5' RACE reads with MiXCR, one entry per CDR3 protein. The sample contains hundreds of thousands of distinct CDR3 sequences, roughly 18% of which appear only once. The sequencing input was PBMCs or a T cell subset sorted from them (not recorded which). The receptor set was obtained from an adult woman who had mild COVID-19 (a few samples of this study predate the infection). Cell type and time point are not known.

This clonotype was counted between two and nine times. The CDR3 DNA follows: TGTGCCAGCAGCCCCCTCAGGGAGCAGTTCTTC. Translation: CASSPLREQFF. This chain joins TRBV12-3 or TRBV12-4 and TRBJ2-1; D remains ambiguous. V was pared by 6 bases and J by 10 bases, with 10 bases between. The CDR3 sequence is 11 residues long.

This clonotype was observed a few times. This chain joins TRBV20-1 and TRBJ2-7, with D uncertain. The CDR3 sequence is 11 residues long. The V gene's germline CDR1 is DFQATT and CDR2 SNEGSKA (reference sequence). The germline V and J ends were trimmed by 0 bases and 1 base, with 1 base remaining between them. The CDR3 sequence is CSARDSYEQYF. The DNA of the CDR3 is TGCAGTGCTAGAGATTCCTACGAGCAGTACTTC.

This clonotype was picked up a small number of times. The V call is TRBV4-3, the J call TRBJ2-7; D gene ambiguous. Trimming took off 1 base at V and 4 bases at J, with 14 bases between the two ends. The CDR3 contains 15 residues. Germline loops: CDR1 LGHNA, CDR2 YSLEER. DNA of the CDR3: TGCGCCAGCAGCCAAGTGGTACAAAACGATTACGAGCAGTACTTC. Translating gives CASSQVVQNDYEQYF.

The chain carries TRBV6-5 and TRBJ1-3; D uncertain. This CDR3 comprises 16 residues. Trimming removed 6 bases from V and 0 bases from J, with 15 bases in between. CDR1 and CDR2 (germline): MNHEY, SVGAGI. The CDR3 here is CASSLDSSPSGNTIYF. Here the CDR3 DNA reads TGTGCCAGCAGCCTCGACTCTTCTCCCTCTGGAAACACCATATATTTT.

The gene calls are TRBV27 and TRBJ1-2, with 9 bases identical to TRBD1. The CDR3 totals 14 residues. After removal of 5 bases from V and 4 bases from J, the junction contained 5 bases not matched to a gene. Germline CDR1 and CDR2: MNHEY and SMNVEV (reference sequence). CDR3 residues: CASSRGQGSYGYTF. In DNA, the CDR3 is TGTGCCAGCAGTCGGGGACAGGGATCCTATGGCTACACCTTC.